The clone carrying this T cell receptor (beta chain) was counted between two and nine times. The antigen remains undetermined. The source of the sample is a study of T cells in localized non-small cell lung cancer. Study-level findings and limits: Since sequencing was restricted to only one region of the tumor, intratumor heterogeneity remains a possibility.

Some clones are missing from TCRdb's copy, which holds only in-frame ones; the method was immunoSEQ multiplex PCR. The repertoire holds 7,000 to 7,500 clones, with roughly 23% as singletons. Trimming left V 3 bases short and J 0 bases short, with 13 bases between. This CDR3 is 16 amino acids long. Germline V gene lookup returns CDR1 SGDLS and CDR2 YYNGEE. The receptor's source is a man aged 40 to 70 with stage III squamous cell lung carcinoma. V is TRBV9 and J is TRBJ1-3, with D tentatively TRBD1 (6 bases). The sample in question was lung tumor tissue, obtained before any cancer treatment. CDR3 bases: TGTGCCAGCAGCGCCGGGACACCTGACTCTGGAAACACCATATATTTT. It yields the protein CASSAGTPDSGNTIYF.